This T cell receptor (beta chain) was retrieved from a study of T cell responses to AZD1222 COVID-19 vaccine. Sequenced by immunoSEQ multiplex PCR; TCRdb stores in-frame clones only, minus some. The sample contains about 120,000 clones, 92% of which appear only once. Worth noting for this clone: Its antigen is still unknown.

Whole-study findings and limits: Reportedly, nearly half of unique spike TCRs recognized epitopes outside B.1.351/B.1.1.7 mutations.

This TCR was sampled from an adult who received the AZD1222 COVID-19 vaccine. Sequencing used peripheral blood, obtained 28 days after the second AZD1222 dose.

The CDR3 DNA reads TGTGCCAGCAGCCGGACAGGGAGCTACGAGCAGTACTTC. As protein: CASSRTGSYEQYF. The V call is TRBV28, the J call TRBJ2-7; 8 nucleotides align to TRBD1. The CDR3 totals 13 residues. Germline assignment: CDR1 MDHEN and CDR2 SYDVKM. Trimming cost V 6 bases and J 3 bases; bases outside gene matches: 4.